A selection of T cell receptor beta chains follows, all from one sample in a study of blood T cell repertoires in COVID-19. Measured with immunoSEQ multiplex PCR; TCRdb has only the in-frame clones, and not every one. The profile shows 72,000 or so clones, approximately 82% of them singletons. The sequenced material came from peripheral blood. These receptors were obtained from a man older than 75 with active COVID-19. The CDR3 runs from the conserved cysteine through the conserved F or W. D genes are given only for firm matches. Not all rows give a size; the values are once, few, many and, for expanded clones, a class.

v_gene	d_gene	j_gene	abundance	CDR3nt	CDR3aa
TRBV7-2	TRBD1	TRBJ1-2	NA	TGTGCCAGCAGCTTGCAGACAGGGCAGGCCTATGGCTACACCTTC	CASSLQTGQAYGYTF
TRBV10-3	NA	TRBJ2-7	NA	TGTGCCATCAGTGGCGCGAACGAGCAGTACTTC	CAISGANEQYF
TRBV9	NA	TRBJ2-2	NA	TGTGCCAGCAGCGTAGTGGAGACTAGGACCGGGGAGCTGTTTTTT	CASSVVETRTGELFF
TRBV6-2/TRBV6-3	TRBD1	TRBJ2-7	NA	TGTGCCAGCAGTTACGGCCCAGGGGGCTCGGTAGGCGAGCAGTACTTC	CASSYGPGGSVGEQYF
TRBV2	NA	TRBJ1-1	NA	TGTGCCAGCAGTGCGACAGCTACTTACACTGAAGCTTTCTTT	CASSATATYTEAFF
TRBV7-8	NA	TRBJ2-1	NA	TGTGCCAGCAGCTTATACGGGGAAGCGAATGAGCAGTTCTTC	CASSLYGEANEQFF
TRBV9	NA	TRBJ2-3	NA	TGTGCCAGCAGCGTGGGGCTAGCGCGGCGCACAGATACGCAGTATTTT	CASSVGLARRTDTQYF
TRBV19	TRBD1	TRBJ2-5	once	TGTGCCAGTAGTATCCGGATTGGACAGGGGAGAGAGACCCAGTACTTC	CASSIRIGQGRETQYF
TRBV5-8	TRBD2	TRBJ2-7	NA	TGTGCCAGCAGAAGATCGATGAGCGGGGGGCCCTACGAGCAGTACTTC	CASRRSMSGGPYEQYF
TRBV11-2	NA	TRBJ1-2	NA	TGTGCCAGCAGCTCGGGGGATGGCTACACCTTC	CASSSGDGYTF
TRBV6-2/TRBV6-3	NA	TRBJ1-2	NA	TGTGCCAGCAGTTACCTGGGAGGGCGGAGGACTTATGGCTACACCTTC	CASSYLGGRRTYGYTF
TRBV9	TRBD2	TRBJ2-1	NA	TGTGCCAGCAGCGTAGGTCTAGCGGGAGGGCTAGAGCAGTTCTTC	CASSVGLAGGLEQFF
TRBV19	TRBD1	TRBJ1-5	NA	TGTGCCAGTAGTATACGGGACAGGCCAAATCAGCCCCAGCATTTT	CASSIRDRPNQPQHF
TRBV6-5	TRBD2	TRBJ2-7	NA	TGTGCCAGCAGAGCGGGACTAGCGGATTTCTACGAGCAGTACTTC	CASRAGLADFYEQYF
TRBV7-9	NA	TRBJ1-4	NA	TGTGCCAGCAGCATCCAGGGTTCTCTGGGTGAAAAACTGTTTTTT	CASSIQGSLGEKLFF
TRBV7-2	NA	TRBJ2-5	NA	TGTGCCAGCAGCCAAAATACAGCCCTGTCCGAGACCCAGTACTTC	CASSQNTALSETQYF
TRBV5-1	TRBD1	TRBJ1-1	NA	TGCGCCAGCAGCACCGGACAGGTTAAAATGACTGAAGCTTTCTTT	CASSTGQVKMTEAFF
TRBV11-3	TRBD1	TRBJ1-1	NA	TGTGCCAGCAGCTTAGGCGGTACAGGGGGCACCCAGAACACTGAAGCTTTCTTT	CASSLGGTGGTQNTEAFF
TRBV10-3	TRBD2	TRBJ2-3	NA	TGTGCCATCAGTGAGTCTAGCGGGAGAACAGATACGCAGTATTTT	CAISESSGRTDTQYF
TRBV6-6	NA	TRBJ1-1	NA	TGTGCCAGCAGAGACACAGGGTTTGAAGCTTTCTTT	CASRDTGFEAFF
TRBV16	TRBD1	TRBJ1-6	NA	TGTGCCAGCAGCCAAGGACAGGGGGGAAGGGCACCCCTCCACTTT	CASSQGQGGRAPLHF
TRBV9	TRBD2	TRBJ2-5	NA	TGTGCCAGCAGCGTATCAGGGACTAGCGGGTTAGAGACCCAGTACTTC	CASSVSGTSGLETQYF
TRBV2	TRBD2	TRBJ2-3	NA	TGTGCCAGCAGTGATGCGACTAGCGGGAGGGCCCGGGGCACAGATACGCAGTATTTT	CASSDATSGRARGTDTQYF
TRBV7-9	NA	TRBJ2-4	NA	TGTGCCAGCAGCTTATCCGGGACTGATTTGAAAAACATTCAGTACTTC	CASSLSGTDLKNIQYF
TRBV6-5	NA	TRBJ1-4	NA	TGTGCCACAGCTGGACAGCCCGGGGGGTATGAAAAACTGTTTTTT	CATAGQPGGYEKLFF
TRBV5-4	NA	TRBJ1-1	NA	TGTGCCAGCAGCTTGGGGGCAAGTGAAACTGAAGCTTTCTTT	CASSLGASETEAFF
TRBV18	TRBD2	TRBJ2-2	once	TGTGCCAGCTCACCTGGACTAGCGGGGTTCGGGGAGCTGTTTTTT	CASSPGLAGFGELFF
TRBV4-2	TRBD1	TRBJ2-2	NA	TGTGCCAGCAGCCAACGGACAGGGCAGGGGGGCGGGGAGCTGTTTTTT	CASSQRTGQGGGELFF
TRBV7-3	NA	TRBJ1-1	few	TGTGCCAGCAGCTTAAGGGGCCGGGAGAATGAAGCTTTCTTT	CASSLRGRENEAFF
TRBV19	TRBD2	TRBJ2-3	NA	TGTGCCACCCGGACTAGCGGGAGGGCCCTCTCAGATACGCAGTATTTT	CATRTSGRALSDTQYF
TRBV5-4	TRBD2	TRBJ2-5	NA	TGTGCCAGCAGCCCGAGAAGGACTAGCGGGGGATACCAAGAGACCCAGTACTTC	CASSPRRTSGGYQETQYF
TRBV7-2	NA	TRBJ1-2	NA	TGTGCCAGCAGCGTCGCGGGACGCAGTAGAGGGGGCTACACCTTC	CASSVAGRSRGGYTF
TRBV11-2	NA	TRBJ1-5	NA	TGTGCCAGCAGCCCCGAGGTCCATCAGCCCCAGCATTTT	CASSPEVHQPQHF
TRBV29-1	TRBD1	TRBJ2-5	NA	TGCAGCGTTTACAACACCGGGACAGGGAGGATTATCCAGTACTTC	CSVYNTGTGRIIQYF
TRBV7-2	NA	TRBJ2-7	NA	TGTGCCAGCAACTTCGGGCGGGGTTCCTACGAGCAGTACTTC	CASNFGRGSYEQYF
TRBV6-2/TRBV6-3	NA	TRBJ1-5	NA	TGTGCCAGCAGTTACTCACGCGCTCAGCCCCAGCATTTT	CASSYSRAQPQHF
TRBV4-1	NA	TRBJ1-3	few	TGCGCCAGCAGCCAAGTTTCGGGGGGATCTGGAAACACCATATATTTT	CASSQVSGGSGNTIYF
TRBV21-1	NA	TRBJ1-3	NA	TGTGCCAGCACCCAACGGCGGTATCCTGGAAACACCATATATTTT	CASTQRRYPGNTIYF
TRBV30	TRBD1	TRBJ1-1	NA	TGTGCCTCCGGGACAGGGACGAACACTGAAGCTTTCTTT	CASGTGTNTEAFF
TRBV11-1	TRBD1	TRBJ2-5	NA	TGTGCCAGCAGCACGCGACAGGGTTTGGAGACCCAGTACTTC	CASSTRQGLETQYF
TRBV5-1	TRBD1	TRBJ2-3	NA	TGCGCCAGCAGCCGCGGACAGGGTGGAATGACAGATACGCAGTATTTT	CASSRGQGGMTDTQYF
TRBV10-2	NA	TRBJ1-5	NA	TGCGCCAGCAGATCTTATAGCAATCAGCCCCAGCATTTT	CASRSYSNQPQHF
TRBV7-6	TRBD2	TRBJ2-7	NA	TGTGCCAGCAGCAGACTAGCGGGGGACGAGCAGTACTTC	CASSRLAGDEQYF
TRBV24-1	TRBD1	TRBJ2-2	NA	TGTGCCACCAGTGAGCGAGGACAGGGTGATTTCGCCGGGGAGCTGTTTTTT	CATSERGQGDFAGELFF
TRBV7-2	NA	TRBJ1-5	NA	TGTGCCAGCAGCAATCGGGAACTCTATAGCAATCAGCCCCAGCATTTT	CASSNRELYSNQPQHF
TRBV10-3	NA	TRBJ2-7	NA	TGTGCCACCCACTCCGACAGTTACGAGCAGTACTTC	CATHSDSYEQYF
TRBV25-1	NA	TRBJ1-1	NA	TGTGCCAGCAGTGAACAGGTTGAAGCTTTCTTT	CASSEQVEAFF
TRBV7-2	NA	TRBJ1-1	few	TGTGCCAGCAGCTTAGATAACCAGGGCACTGAAGCTTTCTTT	CASSLDNQGTEAFF